The 24 T cell receptor beta chains reported below all come from one sample, sequenced in a study of blood T cell repertoires in COVID-19. Clones were read by immunoSEQ multiplex PCR, and TCRdb kept only the in-frame ones, dropping some. This sample carries roughly 200,000 clones, approximately 80% of them seen once, and the ten largest clones take about 7.8%. Material for sequencing was peripheral blood. These TCRs come from a woman aged 80 or over with COVID-19, enrolled during active disease.

The V call is TRBV6-1, the J call TRBJ1-5; a weak D match, TRBD1 (6 bases). Germline-derived CDR1 and CDR2 are MNHNS and SASEGT. The germline V and J ends were trimmed by 1 base and 7 bases, with 14 bases remaining between them. This CDR3 comprises 15 residues. The CDR3 DNA is TGTGCCAGCAGTGAAGTTCGGGGGGCCGAGCAGCCCCAGCATTTT. Residues: CASSEVRGAEQPQHF.

This clone has a handful of counts. The chain carries TRBV6-1 and TRBJ1-5; D might be TRBD1 (5 bases). CDR3 length equals 16 residues. V dropped 0 bases and J dropped 5 bases, with 14 bases sitting between them. Germline V CDR1 and CDR2: MNHNS, SASEGT. The CDR3 spells CASSEARSGGHQPQHF. CDR3 coding DNA: TGTGCCAGCAGTGAAGCCCGGTCGGGGGGTCATCAGCCCCAGCATTTT.

The rearrangement joins TRBV5-1 to TRBJ1-5; 9 nucleotides align to TRBD1. CDR3 length: 15 residues. CDR1 is SGHRS, CDR2 YFSETQ, per germline. With 4 bases clipped from V and 2 bases from J, the junction kept 4 bases outside the gene matches. The CDR3 region has the DNA TGCGCCAGCAGCATAACAGGGGGCGGCAATCAGCCCCAGCATTTT. Its protein is CASSITGGGNQPQHF.

This CDR3 reads CASSSQGGAFSGNTIYF. The DNA of the CDR3 is TGCGCCAGCAGCTCGCAAGGGGGCGCGTTCTCTGGAAACACCATATATTTT. This chain joins TRBV5-1 and TRBJ1-3; 7 bases align to TRBD1. With 3 bases clipped from V and 0 bases from J, the junction kept 9 bases outside the gene matches. Per germline, CDR1 SGHRS and CDR2 YFSETQ. This CDR3 is 17 amino acids long.

Here the CDR3 DNA reads TGTGCCAGCAGTTACTCGATAGCGGGAGCAGATACGCAGTATTTT. Residues: CASSYSIAGADTQYF. J is TRBJ2-3 and V is TRBV6-2 or TRBV6-3, with 9 bases that match TRBD2. The V gene end was trimmed by 0 bases and the J gene end by 4 bases; junction bases not matched to a gene: 2. Germline values: CDR1 MNHEY, CDR2 SVGEGT. This CDR3 comprises 15 residues.

This clone has only one observation. The chain combines TRBV5-4 with TRBJ2-5; 7 bases map to TRBD2. The junction had 4 bases not matched to a gene; V was cut back by 4 bases and J by 1 base. CDR3 length equals 14 residues. Germline V gene sequence: CDR1 SGHNT, CDR2 YYREEE (reference sequence). The CDR3 region is CASSPGGIQETQYF. In nucleotides, the CDR3 is TGTGCCAGCAGCCCCGGGGGGATCCAAGAGACCCAGTACTTC. Variable domain in full (rest from reference TRBV5-4 and TRBJ2-5): ETGVTQSPTHLIKTRGQQVTLRCSSQSGHNTVSWYQQALGQGPQFIFQYYREEENGRGNFPPRFSGLQFPNYSSELNVNALELDDSALYLCASSPGGIQETQYFGPGTRLLVL.

The CDR3 nucleotides are TGTGCCAGCAGTTTTAGCCGCCAAGAGACCCAGTACTTC. Translated: CASSFSRQETQYF. V gene TRBV6-2 or TRBV6-3 combines with J gene TRBJ2-5, with D uncertain. V lost 4 bases to trimming and J lost 1 base, with 7 bases between them. The CDR3 sequence is 13 residues long. Germline V CDR1 and CDR2: MNHEY, SVGEGT.

The genes are TRBV2 and TRBJ1-1; weak D call: TRBD1 (5 bases). Germline CDR1 and CDR2: SNHLY and FYNNEI. V gave up 7 bases and J gave up 1 base, with 10 bases separating them. CDR3 size: 13 residues. For the CDR3, the DNA is TGTGCCAGCACAGGGCAGCCGAACACTGAAGCTTTCTTT. Translating gives CASTGQPNTEAFF. Drawing the rest from reference TRBV2 and TRBJ1-1, the complete variable domain is EPEVTQTPSHQVTQMGQEVILRCVPISNHLYFYWYRQILGQKVEFLVSFYNNEISEKSEIFDDQFSVERPDGSNFTLKIRSTKLEDSAMYFCASTGQPNTEAFFGQGTRLTVV.

The chain is built from TRBV10-3 and TRBJ2-7, with 10 nucleotides matching TRBD1. The length of the CDR3 is 14 residues. CDR1 and CDR2 from the germline V gene are ENHRY and SYGVKD. J gave up 6 bases and V 3 bases, and 5 bases lay outside the gene matches. The CDR3 DNA reads as TGTGCCATCAGTGACGACAGGGGGCGGCCCGAGCAGTACTTC. Protein: CAISDDRGRPEQYF.

V usage is TRBV19 and J usage is TRBJ2-2, with D tentatively TRBD1 (6 bases). The V end was cut by 3 bases, the J end by 6 bases, with 8 bases between. CDR1 and CDR2 from the germline V gene are LNHDA and SQIVND (reference sequence). This CDR3 is built from 13 residues. Here the CDR3 reads CASSISGAGELFF. CDR3 nucleotides: TGTGCCAGTAGTATCTCAGGGGCCGGGGAGCTGTTTTTT.

The chain carries TRBV18 and TRBJ1-4; 12 positions match TRBD1. With 2 bases clipped from V and 10 bases from J, the junction kept 2 bases outside the gene matches. There are 14 residues in the CDR3. Germline V gives CDR1 KGHSH, CDR2 LQKENI. The CDR3 sequence: CASSPGTGGGKLFF. The CDR3 DNA is TGTGCCAGCTCACCAGGGACAGGGGGCGGAAAACTGTTTTTT.

The chain recombines TRBV7-2 with TRBJ1-3; 7 bases map to TRBD1. Trimming took 5 bases from V and 1 from J; bases not matched to a gene: 5. This CDR3 region has 15 residues. Germline V gene data show CDR1 as SGHTA and CDR2 as FQGNSA. CDR3 coding DNA: TGTGCCAGCAGCATAAGACAGGGTTCTGGAAACACCATATATTTT. It translates to CASSIRQGSGNTIYF.

V gene TRBV6-6 combines with J gene TRBJ1-1; D ambiguous. This CDR3 contains 13 residues. The germline V and J ends were trimmed by 5 bases and 1 base, with 8 bases remaining between them. CDR1 is MNHNY and CDR2 is SVGAGI in the germline V gene (reference sequence). CDR3 bases: TGTGCCAGCAGTGTGCTATGGAACACTGAAGCTTTCTTT. This gives the protein CASSVLWNTEAFF.

The rearrangement links TRBV7-2 to TRBJ1-2; tentative D call: TRBD1 (5 bases). This CDR3 has 14 residues. Looked up from germline, CDR1 is SGHTA and CDR2 is FQGNSA. Trimming removed 2 bases from V and 4 bases from J, with 11 bases in between. The CDR3 DNA follows: TGTGCCAGCAGCTTAAATGGGGGAGGCTATGGCTACACCTTC. Encoded protein: CASSLNGGGYGYTF.

The CDR3 loop reads CASSLGQASSTDTQYF. The CDR3 nucleotides read TGCGCCAGCAGCTTGGGTCAGGCGTCTAGCACAGATACGCAGTATTTT. The chain employs TRBV5-1 and TRBJ2-3; D uncertain. The CDR3 is 16 amino acids. V lost 0 bases, J lost 0 bases, and 11 bases lay in between. Germline V CDR1 and CDR2: SGHRS, YFSETQ.

The chain uses TRBV5-5 and TRBJ1-6; no firm D call. Germline CDR1 SGHKS, CDR2 YYEKEE (reference sequence). This CDR3 has 15 residues. V shed 4 bases and J shed 13 bases, with 21 bases lying between them. CDR3 coding DNA: TGTGCCAGCAGCGCCCCCGGGAACACCCCTGTCCCCCTCCACTTT. As protein: CASSAPGNTPVPLHF. Drawing the rest from reference TRBV5-5 and TRBJ1-6, the complete variable domain is DAGVTQSPTHLIKTRGQQVTLRCSPISGHKSVSWYQQVLGQGPQFIFQYYEKEERGRGNFPDRFSARQFPNYSSELNVNALLLGDSALYLCASSAPGNTPVPLHFGNGTRLTVT.

The chain joins TRBV5-1 to TRBJ1-1, with D possibly matching TRBD1 (5 bases). Trimming left V 2 bases short and J 3 bases short, with 8 bases between. The CDR3 runs to 13 residues. Germline lookup yields CDR1 SGHRS and CDR2 YFSETQ. CDR3 in amino acids: CASSFGGYTEAFF. The CDR3 DNA is TGCGCCAGCAGCTTCGGGGGTTACACTGAAGCTTTCTTT. Looking up the rest from reference TRBV5-1 and TRBJ1-1 gives the full variable domain: KAGVTQTPRYLIKTRGQQVTLSCSPISGHRSVSWYQQTPGQGLQFLFEYFSETQRNKGNFPGRFSGRQFSNSRSEMNVSTLELGDSALYLCASSFGGYTEAFFGQGTRLTVV.

This chain connects TRBV6-5 to TRBJ2-7; tentatively, D is TRBD1 (6 bases). V lost 5 bases and J lost 1, with 12 bases in between. Germline CDR1 is MNHEY and CDR2 is SVGAGI. The CDR3 sequence is 14 residues long. CDR3: CASSPLTGSYEQYF. CDR3 coding DNA: TGTGCCAGCAGTCCCCTGACAGGATCCTACGAGCAGTACTTC.

V is TRBV5-8 and J is TRBJ1-5; possibly TRBD1 for D (6 bases). The CDR3 runs 15 residues. The V end lost 3 bases, the J end lost 9 bases, and 19 bases lay between the germline ends. The germline gives CDR1 SGHTS, CDR2 YDEGEE. CDR3 in DNA: TGTGCCAGCAGCTCCCTTCGGGGGGGCAGGGGGCCCCAGCATTTT. Translation gives CASSSLRGGRGPQHF.

CDR3 DNA: TGTGCCAGCAGCTTGCAAGCGGGAGGAGGTCAAGAGACCCAGTACTTC. It yields the protein CASSLQAGGGQETQYF. The V gene is TRBV7-2, the J gene TRBJ2-5; 9 bases line up with TRBD2. V trimming: 3 bases; J trimming: 2 bases; junction bases outside the gene matches: 7. The CDR3 consists of 16 residues. CDR1 and CDR2 from the germline V gene are SGHTA and FQGNSA.

The V and J genes are TRBV7-9 and TRBJ2-4, with D perhaps matching TRBD2 (6 bases). The germline CDR1 and CDR2 sequences are SEHNR and FQNEAQ (reference sequence). The CDR3 totals 13 residues. The V gene lost 8 bases and the J gene lost 0 bases, with 8 bases spanning the gap. CDR3 sequence reads: CASSGLAKNIQYF. The CDR3 DNA is TGTGCCAGCTCGGGACTAGCCAAAAACATTCAGTACTTC.

The V and J genes are TRBV4-2 and TRBJ2-1, with 7 nucleotides matching TRBD2. This CDR3 is 15 amino acids long. V shed 0 bases, J shed 6 bases, and the junction held 5 bases outside the gene matches. CDR1 LGHNA and CDR2 YNFKEQ come from the germline V gene. The CDR3 DNA reads as TGTGCCAGCAGCCAAGATTACCTAGCGGCCAATGAGCAGTTCTTC. Translation: CASSQDYLAANEQFF.

This chain's CDR3 is CASSWLGQAEEKLFF. The CDR3 DNA reads as TGCGCCAGCAGCTGGTTGGGACAGGCGGAGGAAAAACTGTTTTTT. This rearrangement joins TRBV5-1 to TRBJ1-4; 8 bases are shared with TRBD1. The germline V gene encodes CDR1 SGHRS and CDR2 YFSETQ. The V and J ends lost 3 bases and 8 bases, in that order; junction bases with no gene match: 9. This CDR3 spans 15 amino acids.

The chain carries TRBV5-1 and TRBJ1-5; D not certain. Trimming took 0 bases from V and 2 from J, leaving 6 bases between them. Germline CDR1 is SGHRS and CDR2 is YFSETQ. The CDR3 consists of 14 residues. CDR3 bases: TGCGCCAGCAGCTTGGTCCCAGGCAATCAGCCCCAGCATTTT. It is translated as CASSLVPGNQPQHF.